This T cell receptor beta chain was obtained from a study of beta chain features in type 1 diabetes. Findings of the study overall: All four CD4+ subsets from Type 1 diabetes patients carried moderately but significantly shorter TCRB CDR3s.

V lost 0 bases and J 5 bases, leaving 14 bases between the germline ends. Germline V gene sequence: CDR1 MNHEY, CDR2 SVGAGI. This CDR3 is built from 15 residues. In total, each donor contributed a single heparinised blood draw that averaged roughly 110 mL. The whole isolated RNA underwent reverse transcription, so sequencing captured expressed TCRB transcripts. Assay: immunoSEQ multiplex PCR; the TCRdb copy retains only in-frame clones and omits some. The table records 600,000 or so clones, roughly 12% of them present only once. Only a few counts were recorded for this clone. What it recognizes is unknown.

The J gene is TRBJ2-7, the V gene TRBV6-5; D is perhaps TRBD1 or TRBD2 (5 bases each). The TCR originated in a man in his thirties or forties with type 1 diabetes. The sample taken for sequencing was naive CD4+ T cells from blood. The CDR3 DNA sequence: TGTGCCAGCAGTTACTCCCCACGGGGACGGGACGAGCAGTACTTC. Amino acid sequence: CASSYSPRGRDEQYF.